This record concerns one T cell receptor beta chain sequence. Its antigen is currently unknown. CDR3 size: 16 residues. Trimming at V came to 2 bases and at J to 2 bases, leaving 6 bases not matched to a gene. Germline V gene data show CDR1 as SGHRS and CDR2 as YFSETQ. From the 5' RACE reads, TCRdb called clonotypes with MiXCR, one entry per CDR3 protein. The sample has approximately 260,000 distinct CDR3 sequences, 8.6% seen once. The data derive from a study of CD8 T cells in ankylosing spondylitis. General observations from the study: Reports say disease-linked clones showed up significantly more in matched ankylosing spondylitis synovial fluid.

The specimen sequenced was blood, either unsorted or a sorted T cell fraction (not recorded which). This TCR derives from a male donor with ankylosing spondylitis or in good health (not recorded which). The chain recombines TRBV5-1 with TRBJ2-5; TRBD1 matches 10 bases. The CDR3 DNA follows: TGCGCCAGCAGCTTAGGACAGGGGGGATTACAAGAGACCCAGTACTTC. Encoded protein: CASSLGQGGLQETQYF. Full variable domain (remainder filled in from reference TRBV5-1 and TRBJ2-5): KAGVTQTPRYLIKTRGQQVTLSCSPISGHRSVSWYQQTPGQGLQFLFEYFSETQRNKGNFPGRFSGRQFSNSRSEMNVSTLELGDSALYLCASSLGQGGLQETQYFGPGTRLLVL.